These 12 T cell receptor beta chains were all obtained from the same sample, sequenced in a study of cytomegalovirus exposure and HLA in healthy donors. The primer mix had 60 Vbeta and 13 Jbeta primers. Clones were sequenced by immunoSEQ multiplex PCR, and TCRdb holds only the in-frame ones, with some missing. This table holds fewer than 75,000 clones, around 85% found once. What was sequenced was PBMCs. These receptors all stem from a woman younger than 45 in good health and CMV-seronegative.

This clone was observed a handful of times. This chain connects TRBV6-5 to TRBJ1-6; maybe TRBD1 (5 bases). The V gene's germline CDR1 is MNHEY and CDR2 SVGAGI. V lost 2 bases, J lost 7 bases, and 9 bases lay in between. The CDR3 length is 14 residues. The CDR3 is CASSYTNRNSPLHF. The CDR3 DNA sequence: TGTGCCAGCAGTTACACGAACAGGAATTCACCCCTCCACTTT.

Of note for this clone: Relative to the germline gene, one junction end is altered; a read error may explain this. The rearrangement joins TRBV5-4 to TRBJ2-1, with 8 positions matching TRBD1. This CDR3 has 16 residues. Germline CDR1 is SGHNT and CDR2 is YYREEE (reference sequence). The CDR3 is CASSQETGGSYNEQFF. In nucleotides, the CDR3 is TGCGCCAGCAGCCAAGAAACAGGGGGGTCCTACAATGAGCAGTTCTTC.

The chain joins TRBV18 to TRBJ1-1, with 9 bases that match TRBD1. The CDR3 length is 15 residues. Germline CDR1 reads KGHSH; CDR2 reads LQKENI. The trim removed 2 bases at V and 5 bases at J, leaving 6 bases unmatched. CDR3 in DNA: TGTGCCAGCTCACCAACACAGGGGGCGCGGACTGAAGCTTTCTTT. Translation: CASSPTQGARTEAFF.

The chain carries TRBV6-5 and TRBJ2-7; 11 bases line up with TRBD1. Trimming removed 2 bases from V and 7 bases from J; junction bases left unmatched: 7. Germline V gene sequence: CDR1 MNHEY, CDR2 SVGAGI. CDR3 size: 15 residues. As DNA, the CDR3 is TGTGCCAGCAGTTACGTGGGGACAGGGGGAGATGAGCAGTACTTC. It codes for CASSYVGTGGDEQYF.

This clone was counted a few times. The CDR3 loop is CASSQTEENTEAFF. CDR3 sequence (DNA): TGTGCCAGCTCACAGACGGAGGAGAACACTGAAGCTTTCTTT. V and J are TRBV18 and TRBJ1-1; no definite D call. This CDR3 comprises 14 residues. V was pared by 4 bases and J by 1 base, with 10 bases between. Germline CDR1 is KGHSH and CDR2 is LQKENI.

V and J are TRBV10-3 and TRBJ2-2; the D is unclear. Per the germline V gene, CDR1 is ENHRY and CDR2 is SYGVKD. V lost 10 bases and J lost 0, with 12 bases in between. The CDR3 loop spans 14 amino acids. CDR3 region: CATVNGPNTGELFF. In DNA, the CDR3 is TGTGCCACCGTAAATGGGCCGAACACCGGGGAGCTGTTTTTT.

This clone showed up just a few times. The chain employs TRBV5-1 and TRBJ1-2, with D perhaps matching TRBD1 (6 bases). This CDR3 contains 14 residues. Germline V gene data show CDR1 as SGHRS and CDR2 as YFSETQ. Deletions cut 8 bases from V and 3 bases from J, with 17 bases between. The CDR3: CASYSSQGYYGYTF. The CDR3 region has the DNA TGCGCCAGTTACTCCTCCCAGGGGTACTATGGCTACACCTTC.

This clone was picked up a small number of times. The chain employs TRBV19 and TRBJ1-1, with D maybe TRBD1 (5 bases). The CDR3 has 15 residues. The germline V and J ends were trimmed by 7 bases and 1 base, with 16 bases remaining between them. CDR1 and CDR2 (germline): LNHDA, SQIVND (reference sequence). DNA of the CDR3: TGTGCCAGTACTATTGGACAAGCGTCGAACACTGAAGCTTTCTTT. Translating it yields CASTIGQASNTEAFF.

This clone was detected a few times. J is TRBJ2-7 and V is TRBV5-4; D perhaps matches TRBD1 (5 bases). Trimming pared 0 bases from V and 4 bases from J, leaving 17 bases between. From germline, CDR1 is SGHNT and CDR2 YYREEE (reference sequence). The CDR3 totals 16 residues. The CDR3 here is CASSLGGSTKGYEQYF. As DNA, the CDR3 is TGTGCCAGCAGCTTGGGGGGATCTACAAAGGGGTACGAGCAGTACTTC.

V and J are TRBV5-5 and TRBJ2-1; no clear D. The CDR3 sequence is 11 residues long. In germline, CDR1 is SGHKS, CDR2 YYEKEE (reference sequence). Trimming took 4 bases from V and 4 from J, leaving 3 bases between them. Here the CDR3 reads CASSQYNEQFF. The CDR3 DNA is TGTGCCAGCAGCCAATACAATGAGCAGTTCTTC.

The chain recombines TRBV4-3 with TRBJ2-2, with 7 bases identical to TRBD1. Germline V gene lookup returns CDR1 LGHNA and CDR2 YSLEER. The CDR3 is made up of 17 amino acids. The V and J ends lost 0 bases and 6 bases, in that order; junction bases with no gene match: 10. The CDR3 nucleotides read TGCGCCAGCAGCCAAGACCGGACAGGTTTATCCGCCGGGGAGCTGTTTTTT. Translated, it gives CASSQDRTGLSAGELFF.

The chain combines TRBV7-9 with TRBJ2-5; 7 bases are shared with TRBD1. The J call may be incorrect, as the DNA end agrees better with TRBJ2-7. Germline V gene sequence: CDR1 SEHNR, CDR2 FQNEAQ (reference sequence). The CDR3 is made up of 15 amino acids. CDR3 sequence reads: CASSSTGVLGYEQYF. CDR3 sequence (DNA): TGTGCCAGCAGCTCCACAGGGGTATTAGGCTACGAGCAGTACTTC.